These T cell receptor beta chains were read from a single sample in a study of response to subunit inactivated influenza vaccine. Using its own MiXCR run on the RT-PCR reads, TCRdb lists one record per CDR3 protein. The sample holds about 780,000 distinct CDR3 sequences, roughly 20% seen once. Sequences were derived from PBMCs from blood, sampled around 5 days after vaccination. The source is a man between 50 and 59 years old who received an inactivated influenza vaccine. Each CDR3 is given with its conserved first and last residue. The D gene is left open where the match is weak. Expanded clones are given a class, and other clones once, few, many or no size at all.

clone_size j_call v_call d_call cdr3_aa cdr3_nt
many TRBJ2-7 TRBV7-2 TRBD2 CASSFGTTTYEQYF TGTGCCAGCAGCTTCGGGACTACGACCTACGAGCAGTACTTC
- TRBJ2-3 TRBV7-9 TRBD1 CASSVRDRGLTDTQYF TGTGCCAGCAGCGTCCGGGACAGGGGGCTGACAGATACGCAGTATTTT
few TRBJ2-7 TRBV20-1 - CSARSLDNPYEQYF TGCAGTGCTAGGTCCCTCGACAACCCCTACGAGCAGTACTTC
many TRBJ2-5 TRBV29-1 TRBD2 CSVEGLAAHQETQYF TGCAGCGTTGAAGGGCTAGCGGCCCACCAAGAGACCCAGTACTTC
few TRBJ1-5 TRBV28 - CASRGDRVQPQHF TGTGCCAGCAGGGGGGATAGGGTACAGCCCCAGCATTTT
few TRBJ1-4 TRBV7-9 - CASSPGGHFNEKLFF TGTGCCAGCAGCCCCGGGGGACACTTTAATGAAAAACTGTTTTTT
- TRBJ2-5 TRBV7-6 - CASSLSGNVKTQNF TGTGCCAGCAGCTTGTCAGGGAATGTGAAGACCCAGAACTTC
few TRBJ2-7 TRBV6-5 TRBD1 CASSYSGTGRGDEQYF TGTGCCAGCAGTTACTCCGGGACAGGGAGGGGCGACGAGCAGTACTTC
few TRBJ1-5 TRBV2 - CASSEGPQNSNQPQHF TGTGCCAGCAGTGAAGGGCCCCAGAATAGCAATCAGCCCCAGCATTTT
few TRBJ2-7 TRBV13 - CASSLAGEEYF TGTGCCAGCAGCCTCGCAGGGGAGGAGTACTTC
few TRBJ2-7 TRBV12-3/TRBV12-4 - CASSLSPLTGTYEQYF TGTGCCAGCAGTTTATCCCCCCTTACAGGTACCTACGAGCAGTACTTC
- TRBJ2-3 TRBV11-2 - CASSLEHTQYF TGTGCCAGCAGCTTAGAGCATACGCAGTATTTT
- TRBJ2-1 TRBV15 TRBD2 CATSRVLAGGSYNEQFF TGTGCCACCAGCAGAGTCCTAGCGGGAGGGTCCTACAATGAGCAGTTCTTC
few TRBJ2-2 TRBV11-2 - CASSPWGRTGELFF TGTGCCAGCAGCCCTTGGGGGCGCACCGGGGAGCTGTTTTTT
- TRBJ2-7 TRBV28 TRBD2 CASRPRLAGEYEQYF TGTGCCAGCAGGCCCAGACTAGCGGGAGAATATGAGCAGTACTTC
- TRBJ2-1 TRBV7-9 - CASSLLPGINEQFF TGTGCCAGCAGCTTACTCCCAGGGATTAATGAGCAGTTCTTC
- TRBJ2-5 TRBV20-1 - CSAKPSQETQYF TGCAGTGCTAAACCGAGTCAAGAGACCCAGTACTTC
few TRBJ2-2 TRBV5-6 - CASSMPPAGRTGELFF TGTGCCAGCAGCATGCCACCCGCGGGGCGCACCGGGGAGCTGTTTTTT
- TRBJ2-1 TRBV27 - CASSLFLSSYNEQFF TGTGCCAGCAGTTTATTCTTGAGCTCCTACAATGAGCAGTTCTTC
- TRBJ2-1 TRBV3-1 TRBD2 CASSLALASGYNEQFF TGTGCCAGCAGCTTAGCCTTGGCTAGCGGCTACAATGAGCAGTTCTTC
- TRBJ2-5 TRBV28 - CASSSPLGVAQYF TGTGCCAGCAGTTCCCCCCTTGGGGTGGCCCAGTACTTC
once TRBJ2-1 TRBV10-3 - CAVSLFSKGGPSRRQFF TGTGCCGTCAGCCTCTTTTCGAAGGGAGGCCCCTCCCGGCGGCAGTTCTTC
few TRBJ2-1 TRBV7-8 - CASSRTTGGESFF TGTGCCAGCAGCCGAACCACCGGGGGAGAGTCGTTCTTC
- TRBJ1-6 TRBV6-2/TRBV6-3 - CASSYGRVSPLHF TGTGCCAGCAGTTATGGCAGGGTGTCACCCCTCCACTTT
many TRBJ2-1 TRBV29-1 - CSVPYGSFGNEQFF TGCAGCGTTCCCTACGGGAGTTTTGGGAATGAGCAGTTCTTC
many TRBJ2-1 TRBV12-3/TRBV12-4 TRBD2 CASSAGTSGQQFF TGTGCCAGCAGTGCCGGGACTAGCGGCCAGCAGTTCTTC
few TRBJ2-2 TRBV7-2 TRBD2 CASSFILAGTGELFF TGTGCCAGCAGCTTCATACTAGCGGGGACCGGGGAGCTGTTTTTT
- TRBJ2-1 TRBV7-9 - CASSPPQGQSFRNEQFF TGTGCCAGCAGCCCACCCCAGGGCCAGTCTTTCCGCAATGAGCAGTTCTTC
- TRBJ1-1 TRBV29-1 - CSASDRSHTEAFF TGCAGCGCGTCCGACAGGTCCCACACTGAAGCTTTCTTT
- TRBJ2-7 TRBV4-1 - CASSQPDSSYEQYF TGCGCCAGCAGCCAACCGGACAGCTCCTACGAGCAGTACTTC
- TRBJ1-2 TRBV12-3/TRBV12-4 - CASSLLVASYGYTF TGTGCCAGCAGTTTATTGGTAGCTTCCTATGGCTACACCTTC
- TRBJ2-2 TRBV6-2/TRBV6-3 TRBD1 CASTPGQPFNTGELFF TGTGCCAGCACTCCGGGACAGCCTTTCAACACCGGGGAGCTGTTTTTT
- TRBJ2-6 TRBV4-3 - CASSSGRTGANVLTF TGCGCCAGCTCGTCAGGGAGAACTGGGGCCAACGTCCTGACTTTC
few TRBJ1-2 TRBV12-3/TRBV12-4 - CASSLGLDNYGYTF TGTGCCAGCAGTTTAGGTCTAGATAACTATGGCTACACCTTC
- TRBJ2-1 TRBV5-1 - CASSLQESSYNEQFF TGCGCCAGCAGCTTACAGGAGAGCTCCTACAATGAGCAGTTCTTC
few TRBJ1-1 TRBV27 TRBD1 CASSSRPGQGEAFF TGTGCCAGCAGTTCACGACCGGGACAGGGAGAAGCTTTCTTT
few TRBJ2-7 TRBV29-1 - CSAGGRAGEQYF TGCAGCGCTGGGGGCAGGGCCGGCGAGCAGTACTTC
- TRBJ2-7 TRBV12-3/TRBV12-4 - CASSWSSGAYEQYF TGTGCCAGCAGTTGGAGCTCAGGAGCCTACGAGCAGTACTTC
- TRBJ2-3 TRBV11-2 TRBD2 CASSLDLAGADTQYF TGTGCCAGCAGCTTAGATCTAGCGGGGGCAGATACGCAGTATTTT
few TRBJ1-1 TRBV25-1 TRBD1 CASSLPGQANTEAFF TGTGCCAGCAGTCTCCCGGGACAGGCGAACACTGAAGCTTTCTTT
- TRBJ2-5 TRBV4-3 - CASSQDLGLTQYF TGCGCCAGCAGCCAAGATTTAGGCCTGACCCAGTACTTC
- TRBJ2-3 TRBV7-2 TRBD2 CASSLVAGLSTDTQYF TGTGCCAGCAGCTTAGTAGCGGGGCTTAGCACAGATACGCAGTATTTT
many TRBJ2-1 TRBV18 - CASSPRMHEQFF TGTGCCAGCTCACCACGAATGCATGAGCAGTTCTTC
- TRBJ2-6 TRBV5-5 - CASSWGTAPGANVLTF TGTGCCAGCAGCTGGGGGACGGCCCCTGGGGCCAACGTCCTGACTTTC
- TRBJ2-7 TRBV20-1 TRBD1 CSADEDRGVTYEQYF TGCAGTGCTGACGAAGACAGGGGTGTAACCTACGAGCAGTACTTC
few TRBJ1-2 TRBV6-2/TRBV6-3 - CASGSLWQDYGYTF TGTGCCAGCGGCTCCCTTTGGCAGGACTATGGCTACACCTTC
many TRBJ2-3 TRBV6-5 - CASSSMGAPTDTQYF TGTGCCAGCAGTTCAATGGGGGCCCCGACAGATACGCAGTATTTT
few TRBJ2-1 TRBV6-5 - CASSFRGENEQFF TGTGCCAGCAGTTTTCGGGGCGAGAATGAGCAGTTCTTC
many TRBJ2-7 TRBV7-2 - CASSLGRGGYEQYF TGCGCCAGCAGCTTAGGCAGGGGCGGATACGAGCAGTACTTC
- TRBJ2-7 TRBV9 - CASSVAGSMTYEQYF TGTGCCAGCAGCGTAGCCGGTAGCATGACCTACGAGCAGTACTTC
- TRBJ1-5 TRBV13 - CASSLYGVQPQHF TGTGCCAGCAGCTTATATGGGGTTCAGCCCCAGCATTTT
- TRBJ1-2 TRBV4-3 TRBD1 CASSQDLGQGIYGYTF TGCGCCAGCAGCCAAGATCTGGGACAGGGGATCTATGGCTACACCTTC